This T cell receptor beta chain was retrieved from a study of response to subunit inactivated influenza vaccine (dated by TCRdb to 2016 to 2019). At the level of the whole study: To follow how T cells responded to a trivalent subunit inactivated influenza vaccine, the researchers relied on deep quantitative profiling of the T cell receptor repertoire. The investigation overall reported the following: The authors suggested that each seasonal influenza vaccination may recruit only a limited number of new T cells.

The library was prepared using RT-PCR. These reads were obtained on an Illumina HiSeq 2500. TCRdb itself trimmed the public reads at Q25 with fastp, ran MiXCR and retained productive beta chains. Entries are consolidated by CDR3 protein sequence, retaining the most common genes and DNA. The table for this sample lists under 800,000 distinct CDR3 sequences; approximately 15% of them were counted only once. The ten largest clones take up 6% to 8% of the sample. This clonotype was detected many times. Its cognate antigen has yet to be identified. Qualities for individual bases were not recorded, and no much larger clone is one base off. The CDR3 spans 9 residues, from the cysteine through the phenylalanine. Of the read, only the CDR3 DNA is kept; its 27 bases are in frame from base 1. CDR1 and CDR2, per the germline V gene, are MRHNA and SNTAGT. V is pared back by 6 bases and J by 15 bases, with 9 bases lying between the germline termini.

The specimen comprised PBMCs from blood, sampled 14 days before vaccination. The sequence was obtained from a man aged 45 to 65 who received an inactivated influenza vaccine. Donor details come from another sample of the same person, matched by shared clones. The chain links TRBV6-4 with TRBJ1-5, with TRBD1 tentatively as D gene (5 bases match). The DNA reads as follows: TGTGCCAGCAGCGGGGGAAGGCATTTT. The encoded protein is CASSGGRHF.